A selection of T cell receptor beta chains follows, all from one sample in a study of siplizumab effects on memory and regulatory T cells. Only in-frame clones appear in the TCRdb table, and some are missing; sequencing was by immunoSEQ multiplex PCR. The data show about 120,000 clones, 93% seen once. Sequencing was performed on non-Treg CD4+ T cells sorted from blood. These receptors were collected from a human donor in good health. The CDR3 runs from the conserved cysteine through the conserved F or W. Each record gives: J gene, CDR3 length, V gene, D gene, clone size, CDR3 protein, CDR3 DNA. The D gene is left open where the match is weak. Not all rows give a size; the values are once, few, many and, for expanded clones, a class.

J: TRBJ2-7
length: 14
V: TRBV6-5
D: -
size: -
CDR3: CASSYSVPRAEQYF
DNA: TGTGCCAGCAGTTACTCGGTCCCGCGGGCAGAGCAGTACTTC

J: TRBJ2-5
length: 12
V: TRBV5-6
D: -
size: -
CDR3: CASSPDVETQYF
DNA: TGTGCCAGCAGCCCGGATGTAGAGACCCAGTACTTC

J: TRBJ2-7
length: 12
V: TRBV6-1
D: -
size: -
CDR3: CASSHLSYEQYF
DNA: TGTGCCAGCAGCCACCTCTCCTACGAGCAGTACTTC

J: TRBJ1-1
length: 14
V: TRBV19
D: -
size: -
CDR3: CASSIGGEGTEAFF
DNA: TGTGCCAGTAGTATAGGGGGCGAGGGCACTGAAGCTTTCTTT

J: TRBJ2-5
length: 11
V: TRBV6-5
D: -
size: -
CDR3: CASSSGETQYF
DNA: TGTGCCAGCAGTTCCGGAGAGACCCAGTACTTC

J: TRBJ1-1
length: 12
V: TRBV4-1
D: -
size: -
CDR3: CASSQVNSEAFF
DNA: TGCGCCAGCAGCCAGGTTAACAGTGAAGCTTTCTTT

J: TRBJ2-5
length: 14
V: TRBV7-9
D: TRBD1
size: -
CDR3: CASRGGQGGETQYF
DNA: TGTGCCAGCAGAGGGGGACAGGGCGGAGAGACCCAGTACTTC

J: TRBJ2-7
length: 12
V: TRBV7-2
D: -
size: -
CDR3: CASSTRTDEQYF
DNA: TGTGCCAGCAGTACCCGGACAGACGAGCAGTACTTC

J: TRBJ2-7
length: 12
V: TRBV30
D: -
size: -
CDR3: CAWRDATYEQYF
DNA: TGTGCCTGGAGGGACGCCACCTACGAGCAGTACTTC

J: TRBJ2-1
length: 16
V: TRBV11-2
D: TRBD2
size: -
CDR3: CASSPRLAGIYNEQFF
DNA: TGTGCCAGCAGCCCTCGGCTAGCGGGGATCTACAATGAGCAGTTCTTC

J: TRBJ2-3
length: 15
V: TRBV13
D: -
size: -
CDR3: CASSRQWGSTDTQYF
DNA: TGTGCCAGCAGCCGACAGTGGGGTAGCACAGATACGCAGTATTTT

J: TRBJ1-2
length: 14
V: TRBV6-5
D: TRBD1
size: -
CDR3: CASRGQGLTYGYTF
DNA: TGTGCCAGCAGGGGACAGGGACTCACCTATGGCTACACCTTC

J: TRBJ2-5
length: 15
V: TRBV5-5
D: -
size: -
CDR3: CASSLDGGGRETQYF
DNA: TGTGCCAGCAGCTTGGACGGGGGCGGGCGAGAGACCCAGTACTTC

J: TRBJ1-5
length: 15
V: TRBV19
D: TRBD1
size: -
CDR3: CASRRDRVDNQPQHF
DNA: TGTGCCAGTAGAAGGGACAGGGTGGACAATCAGCCCCAGCATTTT

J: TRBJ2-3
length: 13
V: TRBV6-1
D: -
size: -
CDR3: CASQQGPTDTQYF
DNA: TGTGCCAGCCAGCAGGGACCCACAGATACGCAGTATTTT

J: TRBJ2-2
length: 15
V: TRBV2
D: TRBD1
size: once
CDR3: CASTRGAGGTGELFF
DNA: TGTGCCAGCACTCGAGGGGCAGGGGGCACCGGGGAGCTGTTTTTT

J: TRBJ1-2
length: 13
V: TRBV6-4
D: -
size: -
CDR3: CASRPGSSYGYTF
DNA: TGTGCCAGCAGACCCGGGTCCTCCTATGGCTACACCTTC

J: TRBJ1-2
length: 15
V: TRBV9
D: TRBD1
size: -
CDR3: CASSPPGTGKYGYTF
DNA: TGTGCCAGCAGCCCCCCCGGGACAGGGAAGTATGGCTACACCTTC

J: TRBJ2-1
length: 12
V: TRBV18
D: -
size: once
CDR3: CASSEVGNEQFF
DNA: TGTGCCAGCTCGGAGGTCGGAAATGAGCAGTTCTTC

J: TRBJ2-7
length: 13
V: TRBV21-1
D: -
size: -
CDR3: CASLRHVTYEQYF
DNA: TGTGCCAGCTTGCGACACGTAACCTACGAGCAGTACTTC

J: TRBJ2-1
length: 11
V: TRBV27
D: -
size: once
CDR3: CATKGTHEQFF
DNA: TGTGCCACCAAAGGCACCCATGAGCAGTTCTTC

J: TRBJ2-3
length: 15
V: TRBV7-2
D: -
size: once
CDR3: CASSPFWARTDTQYF
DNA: TGTGCCAGCAGCCCATTTTGGGCCCGCACAGATACGCAGTATTTT

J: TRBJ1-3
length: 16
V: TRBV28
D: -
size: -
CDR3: CASSFDPGISGNTIYF
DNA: TGTGCCAGCAGTTTCGATCCAGGTATCTCTGGAAACACCATATATTTT

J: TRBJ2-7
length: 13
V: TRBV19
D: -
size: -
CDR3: CASSIRRDYEQYF
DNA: TGTGCCAGTAGTATCCGGAGAGACTACGAGCAGTACTTC

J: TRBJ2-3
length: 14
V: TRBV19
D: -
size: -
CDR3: CASSTGRSTDTQYF
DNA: TGTGCCAGTAGTACGGGGCGTAGCACAGATACGCAGTATTTT

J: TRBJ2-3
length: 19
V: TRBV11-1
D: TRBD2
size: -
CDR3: CASSLSSIAGGYAPDTQYF
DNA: TGTGCCAGCAGCTTAAGTTCGATTGCGGGGGGATACGCACCAGATACGCAGTATTTT

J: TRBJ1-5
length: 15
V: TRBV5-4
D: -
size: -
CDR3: CASSRDRATNQPQHF
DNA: TGTGCCAGCAGCCGGGACCGGGCGACCAATCAGCCCCAGCATTTT

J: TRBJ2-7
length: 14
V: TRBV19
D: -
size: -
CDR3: CASSIGQGSYEQYF
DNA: TGTGCCAGTAGTATAGGGCAGGGGTCCTACGAGCAGTACTTC

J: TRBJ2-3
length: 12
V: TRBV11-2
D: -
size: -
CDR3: CASSFLADTQYF
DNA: TGTGCCAGCAGCTTCTTGGCAGATACGCAGTATTTT

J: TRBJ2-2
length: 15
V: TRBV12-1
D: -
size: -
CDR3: CASRPGLPNTGELFF
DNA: TGTGCCAGCAGACCGGGACTTCCGAACACCGGGGAGCTGTTTTTT

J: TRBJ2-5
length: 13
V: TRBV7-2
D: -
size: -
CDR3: CASSLGVAETQYF
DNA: TGTGCCAGCAGCTTGGGCGTGGCCGAGACCCAGTACTTC

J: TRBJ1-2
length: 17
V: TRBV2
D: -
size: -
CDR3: CARSKAKSRVANYGYTF
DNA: TGTGCCCGGAGCAAGGCCAAGTCCCGGGTTGCTAACTATGGCTACACCTTC

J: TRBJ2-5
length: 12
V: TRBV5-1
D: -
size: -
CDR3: CASSFDLGTQYF
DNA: TGCGCCAGCAGCTTCGATCTCGGGACCCAGTACTTC

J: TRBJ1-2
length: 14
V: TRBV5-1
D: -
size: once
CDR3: CASSLDVDGDGYTF
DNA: TGCGCCAGCAGCTTAGATGTCGATGGGGACGGCTACACCTTC

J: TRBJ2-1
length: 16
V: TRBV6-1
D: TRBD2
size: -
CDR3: CASSDYGRVGVNEQFF
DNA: TGTGCCAGCAGTGACTACGGGAGGGTAGGGGTCAATGAGCAGTTCTTC

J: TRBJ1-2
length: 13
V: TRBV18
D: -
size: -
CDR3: CASSPGVDYGYTF
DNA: TGTGCCAGCTCCCCAGGGGTTGACTATGGCTACACCTTC

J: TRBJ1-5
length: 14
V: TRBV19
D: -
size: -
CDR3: CASNINLSNQPQHF
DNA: TGTGCCAGTAATATTAATCTTAGCAATCAGCCCCAGCATTTT

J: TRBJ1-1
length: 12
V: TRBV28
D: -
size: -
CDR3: CASSVQGSRAFF
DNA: TGTGCCAGCAGTGTGCAGGGGTCGCGGGCTTTCTTT

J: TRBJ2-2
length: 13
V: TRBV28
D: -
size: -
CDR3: CASIQPDPGELFF
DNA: TGTGCCAGCATACAACCCGATCCCGGGGAGCTGTTTTTT

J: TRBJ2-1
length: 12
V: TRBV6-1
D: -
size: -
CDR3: CASGAGGDEQFF
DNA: TGTGCCAGCGGGGCGGGCGGGGATGAGCAGTTCTTC

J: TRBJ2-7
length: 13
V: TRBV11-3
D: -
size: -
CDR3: CASSLDSAYEQYF
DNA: TGTGCCAGCAGCCTGGACAGCGCCTACGAGCAGTACTTC

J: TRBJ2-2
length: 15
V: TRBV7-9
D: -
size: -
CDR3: CASSLAGANTGELFF
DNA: TGTGCCAGCAGCTTAGCGGGGGCGAACACCGGGGAGCTGTTTTTT

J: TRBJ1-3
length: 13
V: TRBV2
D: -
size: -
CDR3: CASRDTGWNTIYF
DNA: TGTGCCAGCAGGGACACGGGGTGGAACACCATATATTTT

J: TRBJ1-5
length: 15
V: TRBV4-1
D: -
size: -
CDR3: CASSQTWISNQPQHF
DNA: TGCGCCAGCAGCCAAACATGGATTAGCAATCAGCCCCAGCATTTT

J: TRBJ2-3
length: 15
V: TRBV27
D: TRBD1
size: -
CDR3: CASTKLTGGADTQYF
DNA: TGTGCCAGCACCAAACTCACAGGGGGCGCGGATACGCAGTATTTT

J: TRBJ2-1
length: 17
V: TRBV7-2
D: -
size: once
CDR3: CASSATNPTLGGDEQFF
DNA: TGTGCCAGCAGCGCCACCAACCCGACTTTAGGCGGGGATGAGCAGTTCTTC

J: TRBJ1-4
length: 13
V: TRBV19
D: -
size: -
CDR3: CASSTWGSEKLFF
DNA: TGTGCCAGTAGTACCTGGGGGAGTGAAAAACTGTTTTTT

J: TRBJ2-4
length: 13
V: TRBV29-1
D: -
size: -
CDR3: CSVEELGSGIQYF
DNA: TGCAGCGTTGAAGAACTAGGGTCGGGCATTCAGTACTTC

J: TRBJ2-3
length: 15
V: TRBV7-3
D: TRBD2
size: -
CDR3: CASSLGIAGIDTQYF
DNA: TGTGCCAGCAGCTTAGGGATAGCGGGGATTGATACGCAGTATTTT

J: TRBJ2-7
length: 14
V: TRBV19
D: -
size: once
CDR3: CASSIGGQADEQYF
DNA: TGTGCCAGTAGTATAGGGGGCCAGGCCGACGAGCAGTACTTC